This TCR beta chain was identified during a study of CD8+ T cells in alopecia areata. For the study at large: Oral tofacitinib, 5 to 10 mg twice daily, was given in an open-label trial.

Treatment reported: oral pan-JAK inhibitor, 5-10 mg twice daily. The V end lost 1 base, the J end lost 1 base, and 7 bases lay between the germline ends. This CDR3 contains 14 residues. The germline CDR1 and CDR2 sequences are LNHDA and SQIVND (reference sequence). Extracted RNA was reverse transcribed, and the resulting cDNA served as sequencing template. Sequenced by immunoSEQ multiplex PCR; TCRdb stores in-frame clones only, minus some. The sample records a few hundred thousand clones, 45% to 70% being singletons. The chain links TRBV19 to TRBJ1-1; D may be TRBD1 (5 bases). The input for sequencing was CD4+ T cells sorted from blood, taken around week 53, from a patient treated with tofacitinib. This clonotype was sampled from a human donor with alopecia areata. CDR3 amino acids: CASSIGRGNTEAFF. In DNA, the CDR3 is TGTGCCAGTAGTATAGGGAGGGGGAACACTGAAGCTTTCTTT.